This TCR beta chain originates from a study of shared clonotypes between healthy human individuals (dated by TCRdb to 2020 to 2021). About the full investigation: The cohort comprised two women and three men aged 18 to 49 years. To increase sequencing depth and limit assay-specific biases, TCR repertoire library preparation and sequencing were carried out by different laboratories using diverse techniques. Per donor, three plates each were used for CD4 naive and CD4 memory, two for CD8 naive, and one for CD8 memory. To estimate repertoire size and how much clonotype sharing occurs between individuals, the study deeply sequenced the blood TCR repertoires of several healthy adults. Between about 0.8 and 8.9 billion PBMCs per donor were obtained by leukapheresis. Broad study findings and their caveats: Sampling was restricted to blood, and TCR repertoires in tissue are likely to differ from TCR repertoires in blood. Larger estimated clonotype richness was generally found for naive subsets than for memory subsets. The genetic and exposure-history diversity represented was limited by the small number of donors. Pairwise subsampling indicated that sequencing depth was expected to affect the degree of clonotype sharing among donors. Higher generation probabilities were observed for clonotypes shared by all four sorted-subset donors than for non-shared clonotypes. Even with the large sequencing depth, rarefaction of the sorted-subset datasets indicated that sequencing was incomplete. Sharing across a few donors was observed for around 5% of naive CD4, under 4% of naive CD8, 2.3% of memory CD4, and around 0.4% of memory CD8 clonotypes.

Healthy HIV-negative adults with no recently reported acute infections or vaccinations were included as donors. Only Caucasian adults living in Nashville, Tennessee, USA were represented among the donors. CD4+ T cells were enriched by magnetic negative selection, after which naive cells were positively selected on CD45RA and the negative fraction was taken as the memory subset. Blood was obtained by leukapheresis, after which PBMCs were separated by Ficoll-Histopaque density gradient centrifugation and cryopreserved in liquid nitrogen vapor phase. Analytical flow cytometry was used to check the purity and quantity of every magnetically sorted T cell population. Genomic DNA was isolated from every sorted fraction and measured by UV absorbance on a Nanodrop 2000c. Comment on this clone: This receptor's antigen is unknown. Per-nucleotide qualities are absent, and no much larger clonotype sits a single base away.

TCR CDR3 regions were amplified from genomic DNA by multiplex PCR using the deep immunoSEQ assay. Extracted genomic DNA from each cell subset was distributed evenly across all wells of several immunoSEQ 96-well plates, and each plate was treated as a replicate. Each replicate PCR for sorted subsets received roughly 0.2 ug genomic DNA, equal to tens of thousands of T cell genomes. The purified libraries were quantified using a Qubit 3.0 fluorometer, sized with a Bioanalyzer 2100, and then quantified again using the KAPA Library Quantification kit. Every immunoSEQ 96-well plate was sequenced on a dedicated single-read 150-cycle Illumina NextSeq 550 flow cell. Regarding the original processing steps: Because the immunoSEQ output held only junctional sequences and lacked quality scores, the filtering could not match the filtering applied to full-length reads. Sequences were annotated with PyIR, a Python wrapper for IgBLAST v1.9, using IMGT germline references to assign V/J genes and CDR3. Reads were removed for weak V/J assignments (E-value above 1e-6), missing CDR3, stop codons, out-of-frame junctions, or ambiguous translated residues. V3J clonotypes were defined as sequences sharing an identical inferred V gene, J gene, and CDR3 amino acid sequence. Percentage overlap between repertoires was computed as shared unique clonotypes divided by the size of the smaller repertoire. Repertoire richness was assessed with RTK rarefaction, the Chao1 estimator, and Recon v2.1 estimates of unobserved clonotypes. Generation probabilities were computed with OLGA for all TCRbeta clonotypes obtained by the gDNA method from several donors. This is the immuneACCESS table as TCRdb keeps it, with only in-frame sequences that have V and J called. A part of the clones is gone; compared with another copy, unresolved V genes explain less than half, and the rest is unexplained. From that table come the V and J calls and clone size; the DNA was used to work out D and trimming. A total of around 1.1 million clones appear in this sample, 60% to 80% of them only once. 0.89% of the sample comes from the top ten.

According to the germline V gene, CDR1 reads KGHSH and CDR2 reads LQKENI. V and J are trimmed by 4 bases and 7 bases, and the gene matches miss 11 bases of the junction. The CDR3 contains 16 residues, cysteine and phenylalanine counted. The only DNA kept is the CDR3, 48 bases in frame from the first base. The clonotype was recovered from a man aged 18-30 years in good health. Some clones in this sample may be carry-over from other donors' samples. Material for sequencing was memory CD4+ T cells from PBMCs. The intended sense of this specimen's cell subset or site label: CD45RA-negative fraction. This chain is built from TRBV18 and TRBJ2-2, with 8 junctional bases fitting TRBD2. Here the CDR3 is given as CASSRDQAGASGELFF. In nucleotide form, the sequence is TGTGCCAGCTCACGAGACCAAGCGGGAGCGAGCGGGGAGCTGTTTTTT.